A single sample gave rise to the 2 T cell receptor beta chains below, sequenced in a study of blood T cell repertoires in COVID-19. This table comes from immunoSEQ multiplex PCR, and its TCRdb copy is limited to in-frame clones, with some not included. Of roughly 100,000 clones listed, about 76% are singletons. The specimen was peripheral blood. These receptors were taken from a woman in her seventies with acute or convalescent COVID-19.

This chain connects TRBV28 to TRBJ1-5; D might be TRBD1 (5 bases). Germline V gives CDR1 MDHEN, CDR2 SYDVKM. The CDR3 spans 18 residues. Between the trimmed V and J ends, which lost 1 base and 3 bases, there was a span of 19 bases. The CDR3 DNA sequence: TGTGCCAGCAGTTTATTCGGGGAGGGACGGTCCTTCAATCAGCCCCAGCATTTT. It specifies CASSLFGEGRSFNQPQHF.

This chain joins TRBV19 and TRBJ2-6; maybe TRBD1 (5 bases). The CDR3 covers 16 residues. Trimming pared 9 bases from V and 4 bases from J, leaving 19 bases between. CDR1 LNHDA and CDR2 SQIVND come from the germline V gene (reference sequence). The CDR3 bases are TGTGCCAGCGCAGCGTCAGGGCGGATGGGGGCCAACGTCCTGACTTTC. It yields the protein CASAASGRMGANVLTF.